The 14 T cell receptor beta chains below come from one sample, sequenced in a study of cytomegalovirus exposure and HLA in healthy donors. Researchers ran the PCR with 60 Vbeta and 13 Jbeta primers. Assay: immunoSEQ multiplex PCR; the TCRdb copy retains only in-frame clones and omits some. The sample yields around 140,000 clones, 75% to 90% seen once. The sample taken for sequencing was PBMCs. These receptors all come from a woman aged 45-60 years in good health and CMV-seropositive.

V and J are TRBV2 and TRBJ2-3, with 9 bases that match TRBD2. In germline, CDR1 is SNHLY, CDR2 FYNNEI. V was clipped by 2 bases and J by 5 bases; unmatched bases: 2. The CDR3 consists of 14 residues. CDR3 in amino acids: CASSELLAGDTQYF. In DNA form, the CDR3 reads TGTGCCAGCAGTGAATTACTAGCGGGAGATACGCAGTATTTT. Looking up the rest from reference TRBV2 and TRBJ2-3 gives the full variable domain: EPEVTQTPSHQVTQMGQEVILRCVPISNHLYFYWYRQILGQKVEFLVSFYNNEISEKSEIFDDQFSVERPDGSNFTLKIRSTKLEDSAMYFCASSELLAGDTQYFGPGTRLTVL.

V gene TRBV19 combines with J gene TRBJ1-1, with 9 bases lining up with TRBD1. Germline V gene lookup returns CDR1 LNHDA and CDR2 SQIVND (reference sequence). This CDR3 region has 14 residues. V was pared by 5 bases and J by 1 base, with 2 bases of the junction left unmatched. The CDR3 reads CASSPDRGNTEAFF. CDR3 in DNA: TGTGCCAGTAGTCCGGACAGGGGGAACACTGAAGCTTTCTTT.

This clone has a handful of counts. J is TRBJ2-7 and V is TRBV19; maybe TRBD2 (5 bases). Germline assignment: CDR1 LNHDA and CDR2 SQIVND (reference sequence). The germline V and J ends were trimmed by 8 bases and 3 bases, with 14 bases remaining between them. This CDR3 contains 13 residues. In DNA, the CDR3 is TGTGCCAGTGAGTCGAGAGAGGGCTACGAGCAGTACTTC. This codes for CASESREGYEQYF.

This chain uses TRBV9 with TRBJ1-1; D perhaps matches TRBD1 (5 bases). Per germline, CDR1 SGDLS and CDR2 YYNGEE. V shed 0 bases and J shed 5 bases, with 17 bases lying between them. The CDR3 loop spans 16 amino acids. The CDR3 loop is CASSVVSMGGRTEAFF. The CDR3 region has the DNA TGTGCCAGCAGCGTAGTATCGATGGGGGGGAGGACTGAAGCTTTCTTT.

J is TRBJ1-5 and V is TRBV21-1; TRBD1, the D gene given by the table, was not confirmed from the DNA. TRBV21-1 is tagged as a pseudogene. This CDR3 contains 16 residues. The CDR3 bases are TGTGCCAGGTATTCGAGGAGACAGGATAGCAATCAGCCCCAGCATTTT. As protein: CARYSRRQDSNQPQHF.

The CDR3 loop is CASSIQQGSEAFF. In DNA form, the CDR3 reads TGTGCCAGTAGTATCCAGCAGGGGTCTGAAGCTTTCTTT. The chain has TRBV19 and TRBJ1-1; TRBD1 might be the D (6 bases). V was shortened by 3 bases and J by 6 bases, with 11 bases between the two germline ends. Germline lookup yields CDR1 LNHDA and CDR2 SQIVND (reference sequence). The CDR3 loop spans 13 amino acids.

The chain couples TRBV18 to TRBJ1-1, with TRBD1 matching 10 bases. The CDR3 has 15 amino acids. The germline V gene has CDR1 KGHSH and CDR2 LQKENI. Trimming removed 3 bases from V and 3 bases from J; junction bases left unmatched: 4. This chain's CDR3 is CASSPGQGIDTEAFF. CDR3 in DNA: TGTGCCAGCTCACCGGGACAGGGGATTGACACTGAAGCTTTCTTT.

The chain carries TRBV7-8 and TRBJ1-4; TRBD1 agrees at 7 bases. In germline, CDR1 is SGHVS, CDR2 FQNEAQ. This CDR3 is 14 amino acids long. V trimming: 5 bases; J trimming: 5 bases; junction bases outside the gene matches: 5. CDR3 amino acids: CASSTGQTNEKLFF. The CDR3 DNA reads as TGTGCCAGCAGCACGGGACAGACAAATGAAAAACTGTTTTTT.

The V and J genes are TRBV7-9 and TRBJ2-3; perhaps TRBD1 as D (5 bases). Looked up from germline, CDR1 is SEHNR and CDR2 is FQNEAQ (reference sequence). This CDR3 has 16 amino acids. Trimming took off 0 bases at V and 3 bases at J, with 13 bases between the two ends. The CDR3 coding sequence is TGTGCCAGCAGCTTAGCCTGGGGCGAGCGAACAGATACGCAGTATTTT. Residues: CASSLAWGERTDTQYF.

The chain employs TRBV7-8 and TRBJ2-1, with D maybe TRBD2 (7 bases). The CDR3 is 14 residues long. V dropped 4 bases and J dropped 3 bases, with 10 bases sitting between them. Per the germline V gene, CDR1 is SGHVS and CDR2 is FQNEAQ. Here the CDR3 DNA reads TGTGCCAGCAGCTCTAGGGGGGGCTACAATGAGCAGTTCTTC. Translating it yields CASSSRGGYNEQFF.

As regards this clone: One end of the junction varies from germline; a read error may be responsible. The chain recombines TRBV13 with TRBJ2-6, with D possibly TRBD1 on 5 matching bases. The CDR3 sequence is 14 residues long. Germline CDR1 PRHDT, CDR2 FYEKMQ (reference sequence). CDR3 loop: CASRGAQGANGLTF. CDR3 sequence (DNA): TGTGCCAGCAGAGGCGCCCAAGGGGCCAACGGCCTGACTTTC.

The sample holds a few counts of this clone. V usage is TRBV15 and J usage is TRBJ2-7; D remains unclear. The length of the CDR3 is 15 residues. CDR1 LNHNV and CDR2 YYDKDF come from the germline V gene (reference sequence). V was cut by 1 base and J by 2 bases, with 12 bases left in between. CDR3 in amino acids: CATSRGALSAYEQYF. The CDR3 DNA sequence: TGTGCCACCAGCAGAGGGGCTTTATCAGCCTACGAGCAGTACTTC. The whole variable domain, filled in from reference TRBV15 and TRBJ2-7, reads DAMVIQNPRYQVTQFGKPVTLSCSQTLNHNVMYWYQQKSSQAPKLLFHYYDKDFNNEADTPDNFQSRRPNTSFCFLDIRSPGLGDTAMYLCATSRGALSAYEQYFGPGTRLTVT.

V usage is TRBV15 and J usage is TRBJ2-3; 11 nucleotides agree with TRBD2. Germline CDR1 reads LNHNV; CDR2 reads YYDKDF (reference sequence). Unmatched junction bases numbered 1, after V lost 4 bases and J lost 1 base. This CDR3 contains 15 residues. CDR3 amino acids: CATSIAGGGTDTQYF. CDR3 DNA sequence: TGTGCCACCAGCATAGCGGGGGGGGGCACAGATACGCAGTATTTT. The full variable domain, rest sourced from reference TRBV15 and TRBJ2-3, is DAMVIQNPRYQVTQFGKPVTLSCSQTLNHNVMYWYQQKSSQAPKLLFHYYDKDFNNEADTPDNFQSRRPNTSFCFLDIRSPGLGDTAMYLCATSIAGGGTDTQYFGPGTRLTVL.

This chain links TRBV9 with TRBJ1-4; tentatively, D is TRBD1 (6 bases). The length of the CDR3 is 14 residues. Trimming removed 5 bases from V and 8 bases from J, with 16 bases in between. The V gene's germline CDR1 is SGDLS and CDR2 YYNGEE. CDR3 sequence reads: CASSRGGAGEKLFF. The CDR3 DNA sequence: TGTGCCAGCAGTAGGGGGGGGGCGGGCGAAAAACTGTTTTTT.